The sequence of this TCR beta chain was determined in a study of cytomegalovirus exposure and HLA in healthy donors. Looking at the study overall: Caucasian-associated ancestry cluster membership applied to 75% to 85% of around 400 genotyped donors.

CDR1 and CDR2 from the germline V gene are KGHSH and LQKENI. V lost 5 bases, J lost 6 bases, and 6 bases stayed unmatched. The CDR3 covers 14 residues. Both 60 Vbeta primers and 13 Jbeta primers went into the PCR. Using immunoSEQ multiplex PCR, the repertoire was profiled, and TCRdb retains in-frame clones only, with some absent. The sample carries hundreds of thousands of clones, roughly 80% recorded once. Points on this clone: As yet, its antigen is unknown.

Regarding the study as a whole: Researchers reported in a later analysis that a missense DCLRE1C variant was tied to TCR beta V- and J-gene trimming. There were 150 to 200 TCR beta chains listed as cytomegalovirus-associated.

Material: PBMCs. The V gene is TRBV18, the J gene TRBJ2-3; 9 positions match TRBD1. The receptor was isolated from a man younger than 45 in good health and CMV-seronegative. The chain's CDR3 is CASSWTGVEDTQYF. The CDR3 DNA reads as TGTGCCAGCTCATGGACAGGGGTGGAGGATACGCAGTATTTT.